This T cell receptor (beta chain) was documented in a study of beta chain features in type 1 diabetes. Study-level results: Shorter TCRB CDR3s, moderately but significantly so, marked every one of the four CD4+ subsets in Type 1 diabetes patients. Cells carrying high TCR expression could end up over-represented when cDNA is sequenced. Individuals with type 1 diabetes displayed fewer insertions and more deletions at VDJ junctions.

As every portion of the isolated RNA was reverse transcribed, the sequencing read expressed TCRB transcripts. Method: immunoSEQ multiplex PCR; TCRdb's copy keeps in-frame clones and lacks some. Found here are 150,000 to 200,000 clones, about 10% of them singletons; the top ten hold around 0.7%. This clone was seen more than once but under ten times. Its antigen is as yet unknown. CD4+ cells of the naive, central memory, regulatory and stem cell-like memory types were sorted via CD45RO/CCR7/CD25/CD127/CD95/CD27. Sequences were obtained from central memory CD4+ T cells from blood. This sequence was found in a woman between 25 and 40 years old with type 1 diabetes.

The CDR3 DNA sequence: TGTGCCAGCACGTCACCGGGACAGGGATTGGGCACAGATACGCAGTATTTT. Its translation: CASTSPGQGLGTDTQYF. V gene TRBV28 combines with J gene TRBJ2-3; 9 bases map to TRBD1. With 7 bases clipped from V and 1 base from J, the junction kept 12 bases outside the gene matches. Looked up from germline, CDR1 is MDHEN and CDR2 is SYDVKM. The length of the CDR3 is 17 residues. The variable domain in full, completed from reference TRBV28 and TRBJ2-3, reads DVKVTQSSRYLVKRTGEKVFLECVQDMDHENMFWYRQDPGLGLRLIYFSYDVKMKEKGDIPEGYSVSREKKERFSLILESASTNQTSMYLCASTSPGQGLGTDTQYFGPGTRLTVL.